The clone carrying this T cell receptor beta chain was recorded many times. No antigen is known for it. Deletions cut 4 bases from V and 7 bases from J, with 11 bases between. This CDR3 has 13 amino acids. The germline V gene encodes CDR1 SGHTA and CDR2 FQGNSA. One entry per CDR3 protein, called by TCRdb with MiXCR from the 5' RACE reads. The sample has 310,000 or so distinct CDR3 sequences; 8.5% to 9.5% are singletons. This sample stems from a study of identical twins. Study results and caveats: For monozygotic twins, models underestimated out-of-frame TCR alpha sharing.

The data were also submitted as part of a second study, on yellow fever vaccine responses in identical twins.

What was sequenced was CD8+ T cells sorted from blood. This TCR derives from a woman aged 18-35 years in good health. The chain links TRBV7-2 to TRBJ1-5; unclear D gene. The CDR3 loop reads CASSSVEDQPQHF. CDR3 sequence (DNA): TGTGCCAGCAGCTCGGTCGAAGACCAGCCCCAGCATTTT.